What follows is one TCR beta chain and its context. Antigen specificity is unknown. This entry is derived from a study of blood T cells in healthy people across ages. A second PCR, run for about 7 to 11 cycles, used a sample-barcoded 5' primer plus a J-beta primer mix. A single record per CDR3 protein comes from TCRdb applying MiXCR to the 5' RACE reads. The sample has hundreds of thousands of distinct CDR3 sequences, around 28% seen once; the top ten hold 17%. Study-wide points: Among T cells, TCR beta diversity per million cells dropped roughly linearly as age rose.

Germline lookup yields CDR1 LNHDA and CDR2 SQIVND (reference sequence). J gave up 3 bases and V 5 bases, and 15 bases lay outside the gene matches. CDR3 size: 17 residues. Specimen: blood. This chain uses TRBV19 with TRBJ1-1, with 7 bases fitting TRBD1. The receptor comes from a woman aged 80 or over in good health. The CDR3 protein is CASSSNRGRVTDTEAFF. DNA of the CDR3: TGTGCCAGTAGTTCGAACAGGGGACGCGTTACGGACACTGAAGCTTTCTTT. Combining the CDR3 with reference TRBV19 and TRBJ1-1 gives the whole variable domain DGGITQSPKYLFRKEGQNVTLSCEQNLNHDAMYWYRQDPGQGLRLIYYSQIVNDFQKGDIAEGYSVSREKKESFPLTVTSAQKNPTAFYLCASSSNRGRVTDTEAFFGQGTRLTVV.